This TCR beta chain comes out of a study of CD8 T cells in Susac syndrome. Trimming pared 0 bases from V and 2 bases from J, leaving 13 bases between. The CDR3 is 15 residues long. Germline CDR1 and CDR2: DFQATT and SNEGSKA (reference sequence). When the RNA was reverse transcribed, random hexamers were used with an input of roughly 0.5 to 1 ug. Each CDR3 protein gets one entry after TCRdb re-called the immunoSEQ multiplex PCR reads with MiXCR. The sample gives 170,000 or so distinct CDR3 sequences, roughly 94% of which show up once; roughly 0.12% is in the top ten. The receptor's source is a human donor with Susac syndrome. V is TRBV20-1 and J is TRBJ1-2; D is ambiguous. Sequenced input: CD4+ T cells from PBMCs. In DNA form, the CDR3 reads TGCAGTGCTAGAGATAAGTTGGAAGGGAACTATGGCTACACCTTC. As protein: CSARDKLEGNYGYTF.